The 12 T cell receptor beta chains given below trace back to one sample, sequenced in a study of patients and donors after allogeneic stem cell transplantation. From the RT-PCR reads, TCRdb called clonotypes with MiXCR, one entry per CDR3 protein. Of 25,000 or so distinct CDR3 sequences detected, around 7.9% appear once; the ten largest clones hold 48%. Sequencing was carried out using blood, either unsorted or a sorted T cell fraction (not recorded which). The receptors derive from a human donor who was either an allogeneic HSCT recipient or a stem cell or donor lymphocyte infusion donor (not recorded which). It is not recorded whose cells these are; they may come from a transplant donor.

This clonotype was detected ten times or more. The rearrangement uses TRBV5-1 and TRBJ1-1; the match to TRBD1 covers 7 bases. The CDR3 totals 15 residues. Germline CDR1 is SGHRS and CDR2 is YFSETQ. Trimming removed 0 bases from V and 4 bases from J; junction bases left unmatched: 6. CDR3: CASSLDRGIGTEAFF. CDR3 coding DNA: TGCGCCAGCAGCTTGGACAGGGGCATAGGCACTGAAGCTTTCTTT.

This clonotype was counted at least ten times. This chain joins TRBV12-3 or TRBV12-4 and TRBJ2-3, with D perhaps matching TRBD2 (5 bases). Trimming left V 3 bases short and J 6 bases short, with 16 bases between. The CDR3 extends over 15 amino acids. CDR3 in DNA: TGTGCCAGCAGTTTTAATGGTCTAGCTTCCGATACGCAGTATTTT. As protein: CASSFNGLASDTQYF.

In this sample, this clonotype turned up many times. The V and J genes are TRBV5-1 and TRBJ1-1; D not resolved. Germline assignment: CDR1 SGHRS and CDR2 YFSETQ. This CDR3 spans 14 amino acids. The V gene lost 4 bases and the J gene lost 6 bases, with 16 bases spanning the gap. In nucleotides, the CDR3 is TGCGCCAGCAGCCCCTGGTCGGGCTCGCCTGAAGCTTTCTTT. It yields the protein CASSPWSGSPEAFF.

This clonotype was observed many times. The V gene is TRBV19, the J gene TRBJ2-1, with 13 bases identical to TRBD2. V lost 4 bases and J lost 6; bases outside the gene matches: 12. CDR3 length: 18 amino acids. The germline gives CDR1 LNHDA, CDR2 SQIVND (reference sequence). CDR3 amino acids: CASSTRTSGSGPANEQFF. In DNA, the CDR3 is TGTGCCAGTAGTACCCGGACTAGCGGGAGCGGTCCGGCCAATGAGCAGTTCTTC.

This clonotype showed up just a few times. The chain uses TRBV28 and TRBJ1-2; 7 bases are shared with TRBD1. Germline CDR1 and CDR2: MDHEN and SYDVKM. This CDR3 is built from 16 residues. Trimming removed 3 bases from V and 4 bases from J; junction bases left unmatched: 11. DNA for the CDR3: TGTGCCAGCAGTTTCTTAAAAGGGGGCGCGGGCTATGGCTACACCTTC. Translation: CASSFLKGGAGYGYTF.

This sequence joins TRBV7-9 and TRBJ2-5, with D possibly TRBD2 on 7 matching bases. CDR3 length equals 15 residues. Germline V gene sequence: CDR1 SEHNR, CDR2 FQNEAQ (reference sequence). With 0 bases removed from V and 4 bases from J, the gap between germline ends came to 12 bases. CDR3 amino acids: CASSLAGGPGETQYF. CDR3 in DNA: TGTGCCAGCAGCTTAGCGGGGGGGCCAGGAGAGACCCAGTACTTC.

V gene TRBV7-9 combines with J gene TRBJ2-3; unclear D gene. Germline CDR1 is SEHNR and CDR2 is FQNEAQ (reference sequence). The CDR3 has 12 residues. Trimming removed 6 bases at V and 5 bases at J, with 9 bases between. This chain's CDR3 is CASSRERDTQYF. CDR3 in DNA: TGTGCCAGCAGTCGAGAGAGAGATACGCAGTATTTT.

The chain has TRBV7-2 and TRBJ2-5; TRBD2 matches at 12 bases. The CDR3 runs to 14 residues. J was trimmed by 7 bases and V by 5 bases; bases with no gene match: 5. Germline V CDR1 and CDR2: SGHTA, FQGNSA. The CDR3 DNA reads TGTGCCAGCAGCCCCAGGACTAGCGGGGTGACCCAGTACTTC. Translation gives CASSPRTSGVTQYF.

This chain links TRBV5-4 with TRBJ2-6; no clear D gene. Trimming stripped 3 bases from V and 0 bases from J, with 10 bases between. This CDR3 is 16 amino acids long. Germline lookup yields CDR1 SGHNT and CDR2 YYREEE (reference sequence). The CDR3: CASSSGRNSGANVLTF. The CDR3 DNA sequence: TGTGCCAGCAGCTCCGGACGGAACTCTGGGGCCAACGTCCTGACTTTC.

This clonotype occurred a few times. The chain links TRBV20-1 to TRBJ2-7; 8 bases are shared with TRBD1. CDR3 length: 12 amino acids. The germline CDR1 and CDR2 sequences are DFQATT and SNEGSKA (reference sequence). The CDR3 loop reads CSAGTGSYEQYF. CDR3 bases: TGCAGCGCCGGGACAGGCTCCTACGAGCAGTACTTC.

The V gene is TRBV5-1, the J gene TRBJ2-2, with 11 bases identical to TRBD2. The ends lost 4 bases at V and 5 bases at J; junction bases unmatched: 4. The CDR3 spans 15 residues. Germline V gene data show CDR1 as SGHRS and CDR2 as YFSETQ. The CDR3 DNA sequence: TGCGCCAGCAGCCAACTAGCGGGAGATACCGGGGAGCTGTTTTTT. Translating it yields CASSQLAGDTGELFF.

The chain recombines TRBV3-1 with TRBJ2-3; D remains ambiguous. In germline, CDR1 is LGHDT, CDR2 YNNKEL (reference sequence). Trimming pared 6 bases from V and 3 bases from J, leaving 13 bases between. The CDR3 consists of 14 residues. The CDR3 bases are TGTGCCAGCAGGCCAGGTTGGGCTACAGATACGCAGTATTTT. The encoded protein is CASRPGWATDTQYF.